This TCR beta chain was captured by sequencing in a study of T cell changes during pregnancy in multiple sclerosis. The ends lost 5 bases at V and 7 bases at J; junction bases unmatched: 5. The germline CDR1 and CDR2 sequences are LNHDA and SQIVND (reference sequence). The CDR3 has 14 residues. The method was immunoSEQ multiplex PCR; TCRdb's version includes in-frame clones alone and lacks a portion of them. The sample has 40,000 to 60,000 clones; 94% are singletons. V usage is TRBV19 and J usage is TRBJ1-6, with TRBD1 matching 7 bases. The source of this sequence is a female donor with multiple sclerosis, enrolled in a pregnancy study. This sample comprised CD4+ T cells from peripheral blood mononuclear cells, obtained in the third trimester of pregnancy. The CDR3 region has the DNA TGTGCCAGTAGTCCGGGACAGAAAAATTCACCCCTCCACTTT. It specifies CASSPGQKNSPLHF.